This is a list of T cell receptor beta chains from one sample in a study of graft-versus-host responses after intestinal transplantation. Their antigens are not known. Using immunoSEQ multiplex PCR, the repertoire was profiled, and TCRdb retains in-frame clones only, with some absent. The top ten clones hold about 0.38% of a sample with about 59,000 clones, about 94% of them seen once. The material was unstimulated CD4+ T cells sorted from spleen or lymph node cells, obtained before transplant. These receptors were obtained from a human donor who was the organ donor for an intestinal transplant. Each CDR3 is given with its conserved first and last residue. The D gene is left open where the match is weak. A row's size may be missing; if present it is once, few, many or a size class.

>TRBJ2-5|NA|NA|TRBV4-1
TGCGCCAGCAGCCAAGTTTTGCCGGGGCTCCAAGAGACCCAGTACTTC
CASSQVLPGLQETQYF
>TRBJ2-7|NA|TRBD1|TRBV6-5
TGTGCCAGCACCCTTAGACAGGGCCACGAGCAGTACTTC
CASTLRQGHEQYF
>TRBJ1-4|NA|NA|TRBV6-8
TGTGCCAGCAGTTACCCGAGGCAGGACGCGAATGAAAAACTGTTTTTT
CASSYPRQDANEKLFF
>TRBJ1-2|NA|NA|TRBV4-3
TGCGCCAGCAGCCAAGAGCCCCAACGAACTAACTATGGCTACACCTTC
CASSQEPQRTNYGYTF
>TRBJ2-3|NA|TRBD2|TRBV25-1
TGTGCCAGCAGTGAGCACCCCCGACTAGCGGGGGGATCGACGCAGTATTTT
CASSEHPRLAGGSTQYF
>TRBJ2-2|once|NA|TRBV19
TGTGCCAGTAGTGATGTAGCGCTCGCTACGAACACCGGGGAGCTGTTTTTT
CASSDVALATNTGELFF
>TRBJ2-3|NA|NA|TRBV4-1
TGCGCCAGCAGCCAAGATGGGAGACCCCACACAGATACGCAGTATTTT
CASSQDGRPHTDTQYF
>TRBJ2-7|NA|TRBD2|TRBV5-1
TGCGCCAGCAGCTTGGCTAGCGGGGTTACCTACGAGCAGTACTTC
CASSLASGVTYEQYF
>TRBJ2-1|NA|NA|TRBV18
TGTGCCAGCTCACCAAGTTATATCGCCTACAATGAGCAGTTCTTC
CASSPSYIAYNEQFF
>TRBJ1-5|NA|NA|TRBV4-2
TGTGCCAGCAGCCAAGGAAGGTTTAGCAATCAGCCCCAGCATTTT
CASSQGRFSNQPQHF
>TRBJ2-5|NA|NA|TRBV5-1
TGCGCCAGCAGCCCCGAAGTACTCACCGCTTTGATGACCCAGTACTTC
CASSPEVLTALMTQYF
>TRBJ2-7|NA|TRBD2|TRBV2
TGTGCCAGCAGGTCAGCTCTAGCGGGGGTCTACGAGCAGTACTTC
CASRSALAGVYEQYF
>TRBJ1-2|NA|TRBD1|TRBV5-4
TGTGCCAGCAGCTCGTGGACAGGGCACGGCTATGGCTACACCTTC
CASSSWTGHGYGYTF
>TRBJ2-7|NA|TRBD1|TRBV11-3
TGTGCCAGCAGCTTAGGAGGGACAGGGAGCCACGAGCAGTACTTC
CASSLGGTGSHEQYF
>TRBJ2-5|NA|NA|TRBV7-2
TGTGCCAGCAGCTTAGGAGGCAGGGTAGCGGAGACCCAGTACTTC
CASSLGGRVAETQYF
>TRBJ2-5|NA|NA|TRBV11-2
TGTGCCAGCAGCTTAGTTGCAGGGCCCCAAGAGACCCAGTACTTC
CASSLVAGPQETQYF
>TRBJ2-1|NA|NA|TRBV2
TGTGCCAGCAGGGAGGGGGGGCTCAGCTCCTACAATGAGCAGTTCTTC
CASREGGLSSYNEQFF
>TRBJ2-3|NA|TRBD1|TRBV5-1
TGCGCCAGCAGCTTGATAGTCTCGGGGGACAGGGACTATTTT
CASSLIVSGDRDYF
>TRBJ1-3|NA|NA|TRBV9
TGTGCCAGCAGCGTAGCATTTGGGGTTCGCTCTGGAAACACCATATATTTT
CASSVAFGVRSGNTIYF
>TRBJ2-7|NA|NA|TRBV18
TGTGCCAGCTCACCCTCCCGGCAGGGCGACTCCTACGAGCAGTACTTC
CASSPSRQGDSYEQYF
>TRBJ2-7|NA|NA|TRBV6-5
TGTGCCAGCAGTTTGGCAGAACTGAGGGGGTACGAGCAGTACTTC
CASSLAELRGYEQYF
>TRBJ1-5|NA|NA|TRBV7-2
TGTGCCAGCAGCTTAGAGACGGATCAGCCCCAGCATTTT
CASSLETDQPQHF
>TRBJ2-5|NA|TRBD1|TRBV11-3
TGTGCCAGCAGCTTAGGAACAGGGGTTCAGGAGACCCAGTACTTC
CASSLGTGVQETQYF
>TRBJ1-6|once|NA|TRBV6-1
TGTGCCAGCAGTGAAAGCCCAGGGCGGTATAATTCACCCCTCCACTTT
CASSESPGRYNSPLHF
>TRBJ1-1|NA|NA|TRBV6-1
TGTGCCAGCAGTGAATATCCACCGGGAAGGGGAGGCACTGAAGCTTTCTTT
CASSEYPPGRGGTEAFF
>TRBJ2-3|NA|NA|TRBV7-2
TGTGCCAGCAGCTTATCGGGGGGCACAGATACGCAGTATTTT
CASSLSGGTDTQYF
>TRBJ1-5|NA|NA|TRBV5-8
TGTGCCAGCAGCAAGGAGGGGGGGGGCAATCAGCCCCAGCATTTT
CASSKEGGGNQPQHF
>TRBJ2-7|NA|TRBD1|TRBV5-1
TGCGCCAGCAGCTTCTCAGGGGGCGCCGAGTACGAGCAGTACTTC
CASSFSGGAEYEQYF
>TRBJ1-1|NA|TRBD1|TRBV15
TGTGCCACCAGCAGAGACAGGGGGCTGAACACTGAAGCTTTCTTT
CATSRDRGLNTEAFF
>TRBJ2-3|NA|NA|TRBV7-9
TGTGCCAGCGGGCCCGTGAGGGATACGCAGTATTTT
CASGPVRDTQYF
>TRBJ1-2|NA|NA|TRBV6-1
TGTGCCAGCAGTGAAGGTCCGAACTATGGCTACACCTTC
CASSEGPNYGYTF
>TRBJ2-3|once|NA|TRBV10-3
TGTGCCATCAGTGACAGGGGCGGCACAGATACGCAGTATTTT
CAISDRGGTDTQYF
>TRBJ2-1|NA|NA|TRBV11-1
TGTGCCAGCAGCTTAGTAATGGTCTACAATGAGCAGTTCTTC
CASSLVMVYNEQFF
>TRBJ2-1|few|TRBD2|TRBV4-2
TGTGCCAGCAGCCAAGTTCTAGCGGGGGGGCCCTCCTACAATGAGCAGTTCTTC
CASSQVLAGGPSYNEQFF
>TRBJ1-3|NA|NA|TRBV5-1
TGCGCCAGCAGCCCGGGTTCTAGCTCTGGAAACACCATATATTTT
CASSPGSSSGNTIYF
>TRBJ1-2|NA|NA|TRBV2
TGTGCCAGCAGTACGTCAAACTATGGCTACACCTTC
CASSTSNYGYTF